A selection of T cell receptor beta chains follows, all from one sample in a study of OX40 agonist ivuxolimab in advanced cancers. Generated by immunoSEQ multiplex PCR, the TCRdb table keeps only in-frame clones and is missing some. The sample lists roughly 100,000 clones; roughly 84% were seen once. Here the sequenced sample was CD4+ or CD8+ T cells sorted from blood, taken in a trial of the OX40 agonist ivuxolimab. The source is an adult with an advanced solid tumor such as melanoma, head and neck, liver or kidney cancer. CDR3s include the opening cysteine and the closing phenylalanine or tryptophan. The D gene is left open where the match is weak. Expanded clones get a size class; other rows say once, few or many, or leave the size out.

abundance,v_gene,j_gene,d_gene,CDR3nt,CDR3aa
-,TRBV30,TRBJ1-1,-,TGTGCCTGGAGTGTCAAGGGGGATGAAGCTTTCTTT,CAWSVKGDEAFF
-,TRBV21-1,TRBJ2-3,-,TGTGCCAGCAGCACACCCCGATGGCAGGTCACAGATACGCAGTATTTT,CASSTPRWQVTDTQYF
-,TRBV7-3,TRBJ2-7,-,TGTGCCAGCAGCTTCACTCAGGGACGCGAGCAGTACTTC,CASSFTQGREQYF
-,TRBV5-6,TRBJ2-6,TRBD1,TGTGCCAGCAGCATAACCGGGACAGGGGAGCTTTGGGCCAACGTCCTGACTTTC,CASSITGTGELWANVLTF
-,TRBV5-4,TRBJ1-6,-,TGTGCCCCAAACACCCTGGCAGCTCAAACTGGGCCATATAATTCACCCCTCCACTTT,CAPNTLAAQTGPYNSPLHF
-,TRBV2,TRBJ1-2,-,TGTGCCAGCAGTCGGGACTCAAACTATGGCTACACCTTC,CASSRDSNYGYTF
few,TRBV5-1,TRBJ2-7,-,TGCGCCAGCAGCTTCGGGGCTGCCTACGAGCAGTACTTC,CASSFGAAYEQYF
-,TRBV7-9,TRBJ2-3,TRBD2,TGTGCCAGCAGCTTAGGGGTAGCGGGGGGCCTATCAGATACGCAGTATTTT,CASSLGVAGGLSDTQYF
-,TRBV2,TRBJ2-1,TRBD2,TGTGCCAGCAGTGGCGTACTAGCGGGGGCTGCCTACAATGAGCAGTTCTTC,CASSGVLAGAAYNEQFF
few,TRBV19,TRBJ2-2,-,TGTGCCAGTTCGGGACGGAGAGCCTCGAACACCGGGGAGCTGTTTTTT,CASSGRRASNTGELFF
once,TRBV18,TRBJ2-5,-,TGTGCCAGCTCACCCGATAAAGGTGGTGAAGAGACCCAGTACTTC,CASSPDKGGEETQYF
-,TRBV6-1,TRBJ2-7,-,TGTGCCAGCAGTGAAAGACGGTTGAGCTCCTACGAGCAGTACTTC,CASSERRLSSYEQYF
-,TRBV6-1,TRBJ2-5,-,TGTGCCAGCAGTGAAGGGAGTCTTGGGCGGTACCAAGAGACCCAGTACTTC,CASSEGSLGRYQETQYF
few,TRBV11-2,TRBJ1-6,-,TGTGCCAGCAGCTTAGTGACTTTGGGGAATTCACCCCTCCACTTT,CASSLVTLGNSPLHF
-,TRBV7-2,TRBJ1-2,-,TGTGCCAGCAGCCAACAGCCCCTCTATGGCTACACCTTC,CASSQQPLYGYTF
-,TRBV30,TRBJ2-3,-,TGTGCCTGGACGACGTCTAGCACAGATACGCAGTATTTT,CAWTTSSTDTQYF
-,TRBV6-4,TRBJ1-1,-,TGTGCCAGCAGTGAGTCCTACAGAGGCACTGAAGCTTTCTTT,CASSESYRGTEAFF
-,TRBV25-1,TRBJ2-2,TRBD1,TGTGCCAGCAGTCAGACAGGGGGTGCGGGGTACGGGGAGCTGTTTTTT,CASSQTGGAGYGELFF
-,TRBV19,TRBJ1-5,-,TGTGCCAGTAGTATCGGGGCGGGGAGCAATCAGCCCCAGCATTTT,CASSIGAGSNQPQHF
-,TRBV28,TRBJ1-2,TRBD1,TGTGCCAGCAGTTTGGGACAGGGGGCAGTCACCTTC,CASSLGQGAVTF
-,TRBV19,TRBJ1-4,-,TGTGCCAGTACCCTAATGGGAGGAACTGAAAAACTGTTTTTT,CASTLMGGTEKLFF
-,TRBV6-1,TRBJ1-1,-,TGTGCCAGCAGGCCCATGAACACTGAAGCTTTCTTT,CASRPMNTEAFF
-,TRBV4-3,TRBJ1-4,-,TGCGCCAGCAGCCAAGAGTTATCCCCTGGACACCGGAATGAAAAACTGTTTTTT,CASSQELSPGHRNEKLFF
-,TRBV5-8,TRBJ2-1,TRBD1,TGTGCCAGCAGGAGGACAGGGCTTAGCAATGAGCAGTTCTTC,CASRRTGLSNEQFF
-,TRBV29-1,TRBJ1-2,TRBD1,TGCAGCGTTGAAGATCGAGGACAGGGGGCTAACTATGGCTACACCTTC,CSVEDRGQGANYGYTF
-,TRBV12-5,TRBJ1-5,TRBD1,TGTGCTAGTGGTTTGGTAGTGGACAGGTCCGGTTCGCCCCAGCATTTT,CASGLVVDRSGSPQHF
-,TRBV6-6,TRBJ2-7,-,TGTGCCAGCACTAAACCTGTAACCTACGAGCAGTACTTC,CASTKPVTYEQYF
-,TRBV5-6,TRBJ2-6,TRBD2,TGTGCCAGCAGCCCCTTTCGACTAGCGGGCTCTGGGGCCAACGTCCTGACTTTC,CASSPFRLAGSGANVLTF
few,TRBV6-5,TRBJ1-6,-,TGTGCCAGCAACCAGCAGGGGATTAATTCACCCCTCCACTTT,CASNQQGINSPLHF
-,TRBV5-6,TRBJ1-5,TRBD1,TGTGCCAGCAGCCACGACAGGGCAGGCAATCAGCCCCAGCATTTT,CASSHDRAGNQPQHF
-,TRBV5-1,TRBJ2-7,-,TGCGCCAGCCAGGCATTGGGCAGGGAGCCCGAGCAGTACTTC,CASQALGREPEQYF
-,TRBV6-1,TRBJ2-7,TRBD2,TGTGCCAGCAGCCTACAAGCTAGCGGGGGGGCCCAGTACTTC,CASSLQASGGAQYF
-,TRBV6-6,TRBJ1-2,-,TGTGCCAGCAGTTACATAGGGGGCTACACCTTC,CASSYIGGYTF